The T cell receptor beta chain under discussion was sequenced for a study of blood T cells in healthy people across ages. The sample holds a few counts of this clonotype. The CDR3 consists of 13 residues. Germline V gene lookup returns CDR1 SGHTA and CDR2 FQGNSA. V was trimmed by 5 bases and J by 5 bases, leaving 12 bases between them. Together with a sample-barcoded 5' primer, a J-beta primer mix was included in a second PCR lasting about 6 to 11 cycles. One entry per CDR3 protein results from TCRdb running MiXCR on the 5' RACE reads. In the table there are roughly 640,000 distinct CDR3 sequences, about 30% of which are singletons.

This clonotype originated in a woman older than 75 in good health. The source material was blood. This chain joins TRBV7-2 and TRBJ1-1, with D uncertain. CDR3 in amino acids: CASSVTLETEAFF. DNA of the CDR3: TGTGCCAGCAGCGTAACTTTGGAGACTGAAGCTTTCTTT.